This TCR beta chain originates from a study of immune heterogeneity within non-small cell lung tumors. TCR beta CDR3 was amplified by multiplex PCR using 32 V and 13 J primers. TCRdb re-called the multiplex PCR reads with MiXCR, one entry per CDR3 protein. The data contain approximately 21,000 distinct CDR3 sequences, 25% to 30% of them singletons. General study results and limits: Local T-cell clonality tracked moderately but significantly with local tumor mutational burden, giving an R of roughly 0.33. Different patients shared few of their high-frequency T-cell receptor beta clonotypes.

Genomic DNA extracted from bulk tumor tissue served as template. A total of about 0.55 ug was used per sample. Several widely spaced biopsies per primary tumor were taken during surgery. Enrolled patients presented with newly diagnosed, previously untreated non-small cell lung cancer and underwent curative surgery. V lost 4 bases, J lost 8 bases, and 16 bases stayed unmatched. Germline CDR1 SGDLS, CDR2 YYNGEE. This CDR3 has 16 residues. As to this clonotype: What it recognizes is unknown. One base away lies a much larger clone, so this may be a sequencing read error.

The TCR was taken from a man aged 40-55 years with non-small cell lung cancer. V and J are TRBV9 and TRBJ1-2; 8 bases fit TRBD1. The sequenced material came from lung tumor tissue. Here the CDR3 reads CASSPGGGALLGGYTF. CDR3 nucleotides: TGTGCCAGCAGCCCAGGGGGCGGGGCCTTATTGGGGGGCTACACCTTC.